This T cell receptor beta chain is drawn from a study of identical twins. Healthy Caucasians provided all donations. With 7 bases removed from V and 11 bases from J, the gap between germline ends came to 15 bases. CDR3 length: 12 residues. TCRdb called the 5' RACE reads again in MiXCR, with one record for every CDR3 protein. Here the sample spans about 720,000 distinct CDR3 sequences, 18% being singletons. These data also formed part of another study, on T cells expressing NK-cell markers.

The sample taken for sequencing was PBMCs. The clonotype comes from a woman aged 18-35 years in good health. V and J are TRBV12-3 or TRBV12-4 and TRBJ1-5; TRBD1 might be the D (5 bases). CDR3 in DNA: TGTGCCAGCACGTCGGGATCGGGGGCCCAGCATTTT. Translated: CASTSGSGAQHF.